This TCR beta chain is from a study of T cells in Graves' hyperthyroidism and ophthalmopathy. General observations from the study: Ophthalmopathy was identified by the model a median about 6.8 months ahead of onset. Stable hyperthyroidism was told apart from ophthalmopathy by a model built on 13 V-J features. Blood also carried most thyroid clonotypes expanded above 0.001.

RNA transcripts gave rise to amplified TCR beta CDR3 regions. During a first-round RT-PCR of the TCR CDR3, the HTBI primer set was used. TCRdb fed the multiplex PCR reads into MiXCR, producing one record per CDR3 protein. The sample gives about 150,000 distinct CDR3 sequences, roughly a fifth of which show up once; 65% to 80% is in the top ten. This clonotype was seen many times. Its antigen is still unknown. These patients, aged 18 to 65, had recently diagnosed hyperthyroidism lasting under 2 months. Germline values: CDR1 SQVTM, CDR2 ANQGSEA. The CDR3 totals 12 residues. The ends were cut back, 6 bases at V and 7 bases at J, with 15 bases in the middle.

Input material: blood. J is TRBJ1-1 and V is TRBV29-1; perhaps TRBD1 as D (6 bases). The source of this sequence is a woman aged 50 to 65 with Graves' hyperthyroidism that later progressed to Graves' ophthalmopathy. CDR3 sequence reads: CSVEPQGFEAFF. The CDR3 nucleotides are TGCAGCGTGGAACCCCAGGGGTTTGAAGCTTTCTTT.